Listed here are 20 T cell receptor beta chains from one sample, sequenced in a study of T cells in Graves' hyperthyroidism and ophthalmopathy (dated by TCRdb to between 2018 and 2020). Library preparation used multiplex PCR. The instrument was an Illumina HiSeq 2000. TCR beta CDR3 regions were amplified from RNA transcripts. The TCR CDR3 was subjected to a first round of RT-PCR using the HTBI primer set and the Qiagen OneStep RT-PCR kit. TCRdb reprocessed the public reads (quality trimming at Q25 with fastp, clone calling with MiXCR) and kept in-frame beta chains. Every CDR3 protein is listed once, alongside the most common genes and DNA of its rows. The sample profile shows about 250,000 distinct CDR3 sequences; approximately 23% of them were found once. Clones ranked in the top ten supply under 40% of the sample. The sequencing input was blood. These receptors came from a middle-aged woman with Graves' ophthalmopathy.

The chain employs TRBV6-1 and TRBJ1-1; D gene unclear. This CDR3 is built from 15 residues. Germline V lookup: CDR1 MNHNS, CDR2 SASEGT. The ends were cut back, 6 bases at V and 5 bases at J, with 19 bases in the middle. CDR3: CASRHTMDEVTEAFF. The CDR3 DNA sequence: TGTGCCAGCAGACACACGATGGACGAGGTGACTGAAGCTTTCTTT.

The gene calls are TRBV13 and TRBJ2-5, with D possibly TRBD2 on 6 matching bases. Trimming removed 5 bases from V and 5 bases from J, with 15 bases in between. The CDR3 runs 14 residues. Germline lookup yields CDR1 PRHDT and CDR2 FYEKMQ (reference sequence). CDR3 amino acids: CASSREIGSETQYF. The CDR3 DNA reads as TGTGCCAGCAGCCGGGAGATAGGGAGTGAGACCCAGTACTTC.

This clonotype was detected many times. V is TRBV5-1 and J is TRBJ2-3, with D maybe TRBD2 (6 bases). The V end lost 7 bases, the J end lost 1 base, and 16 bases lay between the germline ends. The germline CDR1 and CDR2 sequences are SGHRS and YFSETQ. This CDR3 contains 15 residues. The DNA for the CDR3 is TGCGCCAGCCGTTTTCATGGAGGGGGCACAGATACGCAGTATTTT. Translation: CASRFHGGGTDTQYF. Variable domain in full (rest from reference TRBV5-1 and TRBJ2-3): KAGVTQTPRYLIKTRGQQVTLSCSPISGHRSVSWYQQTPGQGLQFLFEYFSETQRNKGNFPGRFSGRQFSNSRSEMNVSTLELGDSALYLCASRFHGGGTDTQYFGPGTRLTVL.

In the case of this clonotype: Its ends do not fully match the called genes, so a read error is possible. V is TRBV6-5 and J is TRBJ2-7; D is possibly TRBD2 (5 bases). The V gene's germline CDR1 is MNHEY and CDR2 SVGAGI. The CDR3 is 14 amino acids. CDR3 region: CASSYYAGEGEQYF. The CDR3 DNA sequence: TGTGCCAGCAGCTACTATGCGGGCGAGGGCGAGCAGTACTTC.

This clonotype was recorded many times. V usage is TRBV10-3 and J usage is TRBJ1-6; TRBD1 matches at 8 bases. With 5 bases clipped from V and 8 bases from J, the junction kept 5 bases outside the gene matches. Germline values: CDR1 ENHRY, CDR2 SYGVKD. This CDR3 region has 14 residues. The CDR3 sequence: CAISPGGADSPLHF. The CDR3 nucleotides are TGTGCCATCAGTCCAGGGGGCGCCGATTCACCCCTCCACTTT.

This clonotype was recorded at least ten times. The chain joins TRBV9 to TRBJ2-7; 10 bases agree with TRBD1. The length of the CDR3 is 14 residues. Losses at the gene ends were 4 bases for V and 3 bases for J; bases not matched to a gene: 4. Germline CDR1 reads SGDLS; CDR2 reads YYNGEE. The DNA for the CDR3 is TGTGCCAGCAGCAGACAGGGGGCGAACTACGAGCAGTACTTC. This codes for CASSRQGANYEQYF.

This clonotype was detected ten times or more. CDR3 protein: CASSWDRSFYEQYF. The CDR3 coding sequence is TGTGCCAGCAGTTGGGACAGGAGCTTCTACGAGCAGTACTTC. This chain joins TRBV6-2 or TRBV6-3 and TRBJ2-7; 8 positions agree with TRBD1. Trimming removed 4 bases from V and 3 bases from J; junction bases left unmatched: 5. The germline V gene has CDR1 MNHEY and CDR2 SVGEGT. The CDR3 covers 14 residues.

This clonotype was observed a handful of times. This chain uses TRBV5-8 with TRBJ2-5; 7 bases fit TRBD2. With V trimmed by 4 bases and J by 0 bases, 9 bases remained unmatched. There are 16 residues in the CDR3. Looked up from germline, CDR1 is SGHTS and CDR2 is YDEGEE. The CDR3 nucleotides read TGTGCCAGCAGCACGGGACTAACCCCGTACCAAGAGACCCAGTACTTC. Its protein is CASSTGLTPYQETQYF.

This clonotype occurred many times. The J gene is TRBJ1-1, the V gene TRBV30, with D perhaps TRBD1 (5 bases). The germline V and J ends were trimmed by 1 base and 0 bases, with 9 bases remaining between them. The germline gives CDR1 GTSNPN, CDR2 SVGIG (reference sequence). This CDR3 has 14 residues. As DNA, the CDR3 is TGTGCCTGGAGTGCACCAGGGCTGAACACTGAAGCTTTCTTT. Its protein product is CAWSAPGLNTEAFF.

This clonotype has ten or more counts. V and J are TRBV7-2 and TRBJ1-3; a possible D gene is TRBD1 (5 bases). The CDR3 covers 15 residues. Deletions cut 1 base from V and 0 bases from J, with 7 bases between. Germline loops: CDR1 SGHTA, CDR2 FQGNSA. The CDR3 nucleotides are TGTGCCAGCAGCTTAGTACAGGACTCTGGAAACACCATATATTTT. This translates into CASSLVQDSGNTIYF. The whole variable domain, remainder taken from reference TRBV7-2 and TRBJ1-3, is GAGVSQSPSNKVTEKGKDVELRCDPISGHTALYWYRQSLGQGLEFLIYFQGNSAPDKSGLPSDRFSAERTGGSVSTLTIQRTQQEDSAVYLCASSLVQDSGNTIYFGEGSWLTVV.

This clonotype showed up many times. The chain is built from TRBV20-1 and TRBJ2-7; 8 nucleotides line up with TRBD2. V gave up 1 base and J gave up 3 bases; unmatched junction bases: 8. Germline CDR1 DFQATT, CDR2 SNEGSKA (reference sequence). CDR3 length equals 15 residues. This CDR3 is CSARGGVAGYYEQYF. The DNA for the CDR3 is TGCAGTGCTAGAGGAGGGGTAGCGGGGTACTACGAGCAGTACTTC.

This clonotype was observed at least ten times. The rearrangement uses TRBV28 and TRBJ2-6; 9 bases line up with TRBD2. V lost 6 bases, J lost 0 bases, and 6 bases stayed unmatched. Germline V gene sequence: CDR1 MDHEN, CDR2 SYDVKM. The length of the CDR3 is 17 residues. CDR3 loop: CASSRGLALSGANVLTF. The CDR3 DNA reads TGTGCCAGCAGCCGGGGACTAGCCCTCTCTGGGGCCAACGTCCTGACTTTC.

This clonotype has a handful of counts. CDR3 residues: CASSYSGSISNSYEQFF. The CDR3 DNA follows: TGTGCCAGCAGTTACTCGGGGAGTATCTCCAACTCCTACGAGCAGTTCTTC. The rearrangement uses TRBV6-5 and TRBJ2-7; tentative D call: TRBD2 (5 bases). The last part of the DNA fits TRBJ2-1 better; the J call may be wrong. Per the germline V gene, CDR1 is MNHEY and CDR2 is SVGAGI. The CDR3 length is 17 residues.

This clonotype showed up many times. CDR3 bases: TGTGCCTGGAGTGTACATTACCCCAACGAGCAGTACTTC. Translated: CAWSVHYPNEQYF. The chain is built from TRBV30 and TRBJ2-7; no definite D call. The V end lost 0 bases, the J end lost 5 bases, and 11 bases lay between the germline ends. The germline V gene encodes CDR1 GTSNPN and CDR2 SVGIG (reference sequence). The CDR3 extends over 13 amino acids.

At least ten counts were recorded for this clonotype. The V and J genes are TRBV24-1 and TRBJ2-2; maybe TRBD2 (5 bases). The CDR3 contains 16 residues. Between the trimmed V and J ends, which lost 1 base and 2 bases, there was a span of 10 bases. Germline V lookup: CDR1 KGHDR, CDR2 SFDVKD. DNA for the CDR3: TGTGCCACCAGTGATTTAGCCAGGACTAACACCGGGGAGCTGTTTTTT. Translation gives CATSDLARTNTGELFF.

The sample holds many counts of this clonotype. The chain links TRBV6-1 to TRBJ1-2; a possible D gene is TRBD1 (5 bases). The germline V gene has CDR1 MNHNS and CDR2 SASEGT. The CDR3 extends over 15 amino acids. Trimming removed 0 bases from V and 4 bases from J, with 12 bases in between. The CDR3 nucleotides read TGTGCCAGCAGTGAAGCCTACGGGGGGGGCTATGGCTACACCTTC. Amino acids: CASSEAYGGGYGYTF.

The chain is built from TRBV12-3 or TRBV12-4 and TRBJ2-7; maybe TRBD1 (5 bases). Trimming removed 5 bases from V and 5 bases from J, with 16 bases in between. This CDR3 region has 14 residues. The chain's CDR3 is CASSPRQRSHEQYF. The CDR3 coding sequence is TGTGCCAGCAGTCCTCGACAGCGCTCTCACGAGCAGTACTTC.

The chain employs TRBV6-1 and TRBJ2-7; no clear D gene. V lost 7 bases, J lost 1 base, and 11 bases lay in between. Per germline, CDR1 MNHNS and CDR2 SASEGT. The CDR3 is made up of 13 amino acids. The CDR3 DNA sequence: TGTGCCAGCACGGTCAGCCGATCCTACGAGCAGTACTTC. This translates into CASTVSRSYEQYF.

Many counts were recorded for this clonotype. The J gene is TRBJ2-7, the V gene TRBV4-1; a possible D gene is TRBD1 (6 bases). This CDR3 is 15 amino acids long. The germline gives CDR1 MGHRA, CDR2 YSYEKL. V dropped 0 bases and J dropped 2 bases, with 11 bases sitting between them. CDR3 protein: CASSQEPGVTYEQYF. In nucleotides, the CDR3 is TGCGCCAGCAGCCAAGAGCCAGGGGTAACCTACGAGCAGTACTTC.

The genes are TRBV18 and TRBJ1-1; 8 nucleotides agree with TRBD1. Looked up from germline, CDR1 is KGHSH and CDR2 is LQKENI. The CDR3 is 15 amino acids. V lost 4 bases to trimming and J lost 7 bases; unmatched junction nucleotides: 11. The CDR3 nucleotides are TGTGCCAGCTCACTAGCCGGGACAGGCCGAAATGAAGCTTTCTTT. Protein sequence: CASSLAGTGRNEAFF. The full variable domain, with the rest looked up from reference TRBV18 and TRBJ1-1, is NAGVMQNPRHLVRRRGQEARLRCSPMKGHSHVYWYRQLPEEGLKFMVYLQKENIIDESGMPKERFSAEFPKEGPSILRIQQVVRGDSAAYFCASSLAGTGRNEAFFGQGTRLTVV.